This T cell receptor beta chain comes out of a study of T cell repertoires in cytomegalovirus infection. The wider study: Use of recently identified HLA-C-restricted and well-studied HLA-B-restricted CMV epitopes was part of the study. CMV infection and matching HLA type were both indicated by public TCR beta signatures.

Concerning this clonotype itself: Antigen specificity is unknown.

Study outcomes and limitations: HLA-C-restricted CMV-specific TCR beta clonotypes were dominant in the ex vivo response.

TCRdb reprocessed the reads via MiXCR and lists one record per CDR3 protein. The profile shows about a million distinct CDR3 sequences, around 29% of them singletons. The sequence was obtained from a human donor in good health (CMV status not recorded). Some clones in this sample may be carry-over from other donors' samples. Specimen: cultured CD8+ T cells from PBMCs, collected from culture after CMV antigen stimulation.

CDR3 residues: CASSDSTGQGPSYEQYF. The CDR3 DNA sequence: TGTGCCAGCAGTGATTCTACGGGACAGGGTCCTTCCTACGAGCAGTACTTC. This chain joins TRBV25-1 and TRBJ2-7; 9 bases are a match to TRBD1. Germline V lookup: CDR1 MGHDK, CDR2 SYGVNS. V was clipped by 3 bases and J by 1 base; unmatched bases: 10. CDR3 length: 17 residues.